This entry is about one T cell receptor beta chain. This receptor's antigen is unknown. Qualities for individual bases were not recorded, and no much larger clone is one base off. The data stem from a study of cytomegalovirus exposure and HLA in healthy donors listed by TCRdb under 2017. With regard to the full study: An earlier analysis of some 600 of the donors reported 276 Gb of sequence data and around 120 million unique TCR beta sequences obtained from roughly 170 million T cells. The study profiled the T cell repertoires of 550 to 700 subjects by immunosequencing and related them to cytomegalovirus serostatus. To predict cytomegalovirus infection status, the study brought together high-throughput TCR immunosequencing, statistical association of individual TCRs with disease status, and machine learning. The study was designed to test whether signatures of past pathogen exposure could be identified by cataloging public T cell receptors. HLA typing included class I and class II loci at four-digit resolution. Besides the first cohort of 500 to 700 subjects, a separate validation cohort made up of 120 different subjects was used. About five DR-DQ haplotypes were handled as single units for association and clustering, since linkage in the cohort was strong. All discovery cohort repertoires had been generated on a single sequencing platform. In a later genetic analysis, genome-wide SNP genotypes for about 60% of the 666 donors were used, and that subset was treated as a discovery cohort. Rather than using new phenotypic data, the later analysis identified candidate immune exposures from TCR beta sequences and from how often those sequences occurred across donors. Of the 398 genotyped donors, approximately 80% fell in the genetic ancestry cluster associated with self-reported Caucasian donors. Among roughly 400 genotyped donors of the cohort, an average of about 240,000 unique TCR beta nucleotide sequences was sequenced per donor, of which roughly 18% were non-productive. An earlier analysis of several hundred of the donors used high-throughput TCR beta sequencing to judge whether each TCR beta V gene segment behaved as functional or pseudogenic. Donor age, sex, ethnicity and CMV serostatus were compiled together with the repertoire data. Typing coverage varied by locus: roughly 620-630 donors for A, B, C, DRB1 and DQB1; more than 500 for DQA1; over 600 for DPA1; around 450 for DPB1. To study patterns of TCR occurrence, a later analysis re-analyzed previously published TCR beta repertoires from under 750 donors and added high-resolution HLA genotyping. An early release covering over 500 HLA-typed donors comprised roughly 300 gigabases of sequencing data and 85 million to 100 million unique TCR sequences.

Via the germline V gene, CDR1 is MDHEN and CDR2 SYDVKM. The CDR3 spans 12 residues, from the cysteine through the phenylalanine. Kept here is only the CDR3 DNA, which spans 36 bases and is read in frame from base 1. V is reduced by 6 bases and J by 10 bases, leaving a spacing of 13 bases between them. Receptor libraries were prepared by the immunoSEQ multiplex PCR assay. For the multiplex PCR, a mixture combining 60 forward primers for TCR Vbeta segments and 13 reverse primers for TCR Jbeta segments was used. A multiplex PCR assay on genomic DNA amplified the CDR3 region of rearranged TCR beta genes. The Illumina HiSeq System was used to sequence the amplified TCR beta libraries as 87-base-pair reads. The original methods were these. A later analysis counted about 80 million unique TCR beta chains across the roughly 700 repertoires, and some 11 million of these chains were shared by at least two donors. To remove PCR and sequencing errors, raw reads were error-corrected and collapsed into unique sequences using a nearest-neighbor algorithm that merged closely related sequences. CDR3 sequences were aligned to IMGT reference sequences to assign V, D and J gene segments. Each retained sequence needed at least a six-nucleotide match to both a V gene segment and a J gene segment. Rearrangements were classified as productive when the CDR3 lacked stop codons and remained in frame with V and J, and all other rearrangements were classified as non-productive. Following IMGT convention, CDR3 was defined as the stretch from the second conserved V-encoded cysteine up to the conserved J-encoded phenylalanine. Sequences without an unambiguous match to a single V gene segment were excluded from the earlier analysis of several hundred of the donors. An earlier analysis of around 600 of the donors classified V segments as functional when productive rearrangements were above 56.7% and as segregating when the standard deviation between donors was above 5%. A statistical classification framework was developed to diagnose cytomegalovirus status using the catalog of TCR beta chain sequences. In a later analysis, V and J genes were assigned by comparing TCR nucleotide sequences against IMGT/GENE-DB human TR gene sequences. A later analysis assigned CDR3 sequences and most-parsimonious VDJ recombination scenarios with the TCRdist pipeline. In a later analysis, each TCR beta chain was defined by its CDR3 amino acid sequence together with its V-gene family, and reads lacking a unique V-gene family were excluded. As a way to deal with suspected cross-contamination and a sequencing artifact, a later analysis dropped under 600 nucleotide sequences that were highly shared and had low generation probability. In a later analysis, a clonal expansion index was calculated for each public chain from normalized within-repertoire ranks of inferred template counts. A later analysis computed generation probabilities with a VDJ recombination model fitted to out-of-frame rearrangements, and checked the results against IGoR. In a later analysis, hypergeometric tests were used to score TCR-TCR, TCR-HLA and TCR-CMV co-occurrence, with a repertoire-size bias correction applied to TCR pairs. False discovery rates were estimated in a later analysis by permuting HLA or CMV assignments 20 times. In a later analysis, co-occurring TCRs were grouped using DBSCAN, and TCRdist sequence similarity was added for clustering within HLA-allele-positive subsets. Repertoires with fewer than 30,000 or more than 120,000 public chains, plus five repertoires with anomalous nucleotide sharing, were excluded from co-occurrence clustering. The source is immuneACCESS, and TCRdb retained only in-frame sequences with V and J called. Part of the clones is not carried over; for the studies checked, unresolved V genes explain less than half of this, and the remainder is unexplained. That table is the source of V, J and clone size, and D and trimming were worked out from the DNA. Counted in this sample were around 150,000 clones; 70% to 80% of them appeared once. The leading ten clones occupy 2.2% of the sample.

Overall results and qualifications from the work: The cohort was sequenced for TCR beta chains only, and without alpha or paired-chain data the features that could be detected were limited. The study listed 150 to 200 TCR beta chains as associated with cytomegalovirus. Cytomegalovirus status was reported to be diagnosed by the classifier with high specificity and sensitivity in both the original and validation cohorts. Compared with the roughly 700-donor mean, donors in an Asian-associated ancestry cluster had fewer N-insertions in productive TCRs, according to a later genetic analysis. In vitro tests confirmed that a few of the cytomegalovirus-associated TCR beta chains recognize cytomegalovirus antigens. When HLA alleles, especially DR and DQ, strongly co-occurred, TCR associations were difficult to assign to individual alleles. The only immune exposure information available for the cohort was CMV serostatus. A later analysis found that HLA-associated TCR beta chains were more clonally expanded and had lower generation probabilities than equally common non-associated chains. V-gene and J-gene trimming of TCR beta chains was associated with a missense DCLRE1C variant in a later genetic analysis, and the association was replicated in an independent cohort. Linkage disequilibrium might explain the correlated functional status among segregating V segments, but an unknown experimental factor could not be ruled out. According to a later analysis, TCR association rates differed among HLA loci, with DRB1 alleles showing the most associated TCRs and HLA-C alleles showing the fewest. While some public TCRs were present in many individuals, most TCR sequences turned up only very rarely across donors. The presence/absence analyses assumed that sequencing depth was roughly uniform across donors, and that assumption may not be true. According to a later analysis, most CMV-associated TCR beta chains appeared to be HLA-restricted, and the HLA associations seemed to be driven largely by CMV exposure. Broadly in line with IMGT annotations, most TCR beta V segments showed up in productive rearrangements about 87% or about 30% of the time in an earlier analysis of under 700 of the donors. Because the 87-base-pair reads could not distinguish some IMGT-functional V segments, including TRBV6-2 and TRBV6-3, those segments were excluded. Because HLA typing was missing for some donors at each locus, association tests included only the typed subset. A later analysis reported that several top co-occurrence clusters appeared linked to parvovirus B19, influenza, CMV and Epstein-Barr virus. In a later analysis, about 16,000 TCR beta sequences were associated with specific HLA alleles at a false discovery rate of 0.05. According to the authors, the approach could potentially be generalized to other disease states and immunological phenotypes. Because counts were too low, about 15 rarely observed V segments, including chromosome 9 orphons, were left out of the earlier analysis of a few hundred of the donors. A further reported finding was that TCR beta sequences accurately predicted the HLA-A and HLA-B alleles for most subjects in the first cohort. A cluster of highly shared sequence variants was judged likely to be a technical artifact of the sequencing pipeline.

In total, more than 500 healthy bone marrow donors made up the cohort. At the time of sampling, all cohort members were nominally healthy, though unrecorded immune exposures were likely present. The donor was CMV seronegative and belonged to the group of under 400 seronegative cohort members. Each donor provided a peripheral blood sample, and peripheral blood mononuclear cells were used for TCR beta sequencing. Genomic DNA extraction from the blood cell samples was performed with the Qiagen DNeasy Blood Extraction Kit. The sequence was collected from a man aged 25 to 40 in good health and CMV-seronegative. The rearrangement combines TRBV28 with TRBJ2-1; TRBD1 could be the D gene, as 5 bases match. Sequenced input: PBMCs. The DNA reads as follows: TGTGCCAGCAGATACCAGGGTAACGAGCAGTTCTTC. This sequence encodes CASRYQGNEQFF. Joined to the reference TRBV28 and TRBJ2-1 proteins, this CDR3 gives the full variable domain: DVKVTQSSRYLVKRTGEKVFLECVQDMDHENMFWYRQDPGLGLRLIYFSYDVKMKEKGDIPEGYSVSREKKERFSLILESASTNQTSMYLCASRYQGNEQFFGPGTRLTVL.